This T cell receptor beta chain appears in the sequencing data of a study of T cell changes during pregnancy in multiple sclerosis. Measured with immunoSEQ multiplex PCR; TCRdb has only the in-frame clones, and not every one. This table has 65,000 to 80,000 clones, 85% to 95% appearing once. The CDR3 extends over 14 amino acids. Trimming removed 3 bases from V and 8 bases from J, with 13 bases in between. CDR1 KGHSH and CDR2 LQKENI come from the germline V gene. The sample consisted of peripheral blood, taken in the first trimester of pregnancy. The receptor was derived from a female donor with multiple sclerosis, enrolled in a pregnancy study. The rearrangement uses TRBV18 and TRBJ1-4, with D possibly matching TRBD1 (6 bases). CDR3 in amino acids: CASSPLPGQEKLFF. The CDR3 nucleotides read TGTGCCAGCTCACCCCTACCCGGACAGGAAAAACTGTTTTTT.